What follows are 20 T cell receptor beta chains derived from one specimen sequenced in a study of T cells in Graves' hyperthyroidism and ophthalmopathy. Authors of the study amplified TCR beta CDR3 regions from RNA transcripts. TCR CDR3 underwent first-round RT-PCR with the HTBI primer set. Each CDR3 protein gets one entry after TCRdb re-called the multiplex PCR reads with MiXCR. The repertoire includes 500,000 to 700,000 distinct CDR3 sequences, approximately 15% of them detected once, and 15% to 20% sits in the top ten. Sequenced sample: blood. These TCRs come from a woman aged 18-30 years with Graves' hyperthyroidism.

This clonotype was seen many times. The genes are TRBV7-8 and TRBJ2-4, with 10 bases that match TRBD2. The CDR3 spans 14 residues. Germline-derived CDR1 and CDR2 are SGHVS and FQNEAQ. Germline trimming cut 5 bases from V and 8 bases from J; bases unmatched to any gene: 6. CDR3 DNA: TGTGCCAGCAGCGTTCGACTAGCGGGTGACATTCAGTACTTC. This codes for CASSVRLAGDIQYF. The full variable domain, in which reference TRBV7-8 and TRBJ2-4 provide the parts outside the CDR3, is GAGVSQSPRYKVAKRGQDVALRCDPISGHVSLFWYQQALGQGPEFLTYFQNEAQLDKSGLPSDRFFAERPEGSVSTLKIQRTQQEDSAVYLCASSVRLAGDIQYFGAGTRLSVL.

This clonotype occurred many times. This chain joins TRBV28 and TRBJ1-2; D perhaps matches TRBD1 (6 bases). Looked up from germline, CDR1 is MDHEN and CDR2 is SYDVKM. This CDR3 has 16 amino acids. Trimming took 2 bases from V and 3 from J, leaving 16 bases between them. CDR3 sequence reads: CASSLLGGTRDYGYTF. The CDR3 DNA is TGTGCCAGCAGTTTACTCGGAGGGACAAGGGACTATGGCTACACCTTC.

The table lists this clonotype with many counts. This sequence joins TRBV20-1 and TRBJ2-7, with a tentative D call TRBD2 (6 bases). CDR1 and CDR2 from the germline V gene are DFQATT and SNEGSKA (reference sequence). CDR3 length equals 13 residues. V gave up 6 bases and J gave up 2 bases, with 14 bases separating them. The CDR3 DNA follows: TGCAGTGCCCGGGGACTCACGCCCTACGAGCAGTACTTC. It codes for CSARGLTPYEQYF.

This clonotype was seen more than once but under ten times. CDR3 sequence: CASSLRTGVDEQFF. CDR3 nucleotide sequence: TGTGCCAGCAGTTTACGGACAGGGGTGGATGAGCAGTTCTTC. V and J are TRBV28 and TRBJ2-1; 9 bases fit TRBD1. The CDR3 has 14 amino acids. Germline loops: CDR1 MDHEN, CDR2 SYDVKM. J gave up 8 bases and V 2 bases, and 4 bases lay outside the gene matches.

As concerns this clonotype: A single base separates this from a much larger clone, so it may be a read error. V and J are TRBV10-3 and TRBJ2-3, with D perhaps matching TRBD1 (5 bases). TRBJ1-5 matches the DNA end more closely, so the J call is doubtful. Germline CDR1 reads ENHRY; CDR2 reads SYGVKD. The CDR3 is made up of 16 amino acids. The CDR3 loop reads CAISTGTSTFGDTQHF. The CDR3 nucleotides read TGTGCCATCTCTACCGGGACTAGCACCTTTGGAGATACGCAGCATTTT.

CDR3 bases: TGTGCCAGCAGCTTAGCGGCGGGTCACCCCTACGAGCAGTACTTC. Its translation: CASSLAAGHPYEQYF. The chain has TRBV7-2 and TRBJ2-7, with a possible D match to TRBD2 (5 bases). V shed 0 bases and J shed 2 bases, with 11 bases lying between them. The CDR3 sequence is 15 residues long. Germline-derived CDR1 and CDR2 are SGHTA and FQGNSA.

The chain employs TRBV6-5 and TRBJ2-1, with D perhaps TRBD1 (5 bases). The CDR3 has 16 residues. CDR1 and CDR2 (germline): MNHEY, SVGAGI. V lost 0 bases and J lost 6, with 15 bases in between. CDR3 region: CASSYSNQGSINEQFF. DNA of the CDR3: TGTGCCAGCAGTTACTCGAATCAGGGCTCGATCAATGAGCAGTTCTTC.

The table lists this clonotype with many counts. In DNA form, the CDR3 reads TGCAGTGCCCAGCGTTCCTACAATGAGCAGTTCTTC. Protein product: CSAQRSYNEQFF. V is TRBV20-1 and J is TRBJ2-1; D gene ambiguous. Germline V CDR1 and CDR2: DFQATT, SNEGSKA (reference sequence). The V end lost 6 bases, the J end lost 1 base, and 7 bases lay between the germline ends. The CDR3 loop spans 12 amino acids.

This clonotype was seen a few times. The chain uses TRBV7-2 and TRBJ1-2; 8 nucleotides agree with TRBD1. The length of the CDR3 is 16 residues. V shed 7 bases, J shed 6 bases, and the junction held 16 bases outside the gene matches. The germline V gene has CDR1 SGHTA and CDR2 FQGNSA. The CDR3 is CASTNLGAGGNHGYTF. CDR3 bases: TGTGCCAGCACCAACCTCGGGGCAGGGGGCAACCATGGCTACACCTTC.

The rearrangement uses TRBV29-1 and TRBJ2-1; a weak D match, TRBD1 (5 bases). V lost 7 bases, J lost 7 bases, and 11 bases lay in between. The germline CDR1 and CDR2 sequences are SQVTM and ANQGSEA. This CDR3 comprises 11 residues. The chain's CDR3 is CSAVRVNEQFF. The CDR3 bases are TGCAGCGCTGTCAGGGTGAATGAGCAGTTCTTC.

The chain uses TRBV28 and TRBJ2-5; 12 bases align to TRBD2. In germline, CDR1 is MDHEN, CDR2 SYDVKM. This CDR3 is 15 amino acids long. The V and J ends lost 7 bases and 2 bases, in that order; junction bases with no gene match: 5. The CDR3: CASTSGTSGQETQYF. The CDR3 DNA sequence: TGTGCCAGCACATCCGGGACTAGCGGGCAAGAGACCCAGTACTTC.

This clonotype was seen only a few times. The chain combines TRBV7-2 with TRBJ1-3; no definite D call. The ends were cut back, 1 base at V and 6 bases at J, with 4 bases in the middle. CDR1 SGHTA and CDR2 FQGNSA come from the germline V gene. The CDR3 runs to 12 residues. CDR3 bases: TGTGCCAGCAGCTTAGTTACAAACACCATATATTTT. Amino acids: CASSLVTNTIYF.

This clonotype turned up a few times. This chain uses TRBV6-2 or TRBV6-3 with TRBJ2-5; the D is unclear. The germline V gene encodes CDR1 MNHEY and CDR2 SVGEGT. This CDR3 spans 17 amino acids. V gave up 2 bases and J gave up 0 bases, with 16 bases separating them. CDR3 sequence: CASSYIIFGGHQETQYF. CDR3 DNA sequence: TGTGCCAGCAGTTACATTATATTTGGCGGACACCAAGAGACCCAGTACTTC.

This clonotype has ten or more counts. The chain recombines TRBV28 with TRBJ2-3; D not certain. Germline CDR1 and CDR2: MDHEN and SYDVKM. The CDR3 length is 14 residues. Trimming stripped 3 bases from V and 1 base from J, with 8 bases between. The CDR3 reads CASSLFGRTDTQYF. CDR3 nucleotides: TGTGCCAGCAGTTTGTTCGGACGCACAGATACGCAGTATTTT.

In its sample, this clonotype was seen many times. In nucleotides, the CDR3 is TGTGCCAGCAGCTTACGAAACTACAATGAGCAGTTCTTC. The encoded protein is CASSLRNYNEQFF. The chain couples TRBV11-2 to TRBJ2-1; no clear D. Between the trimmed V and J ends, which lost 2 bases and 3 bases, there was a span of 5 bases. This CDR3 region has 13 residues. Germline V gives CDR1 SGHAT, CDR2 FQNNGV.

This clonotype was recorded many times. The CDR3 is CSASRDSNSPLHF. In DNA form, the CDR3 reads TGCAGTGCTAGCCGGGACTCTAACTCACCCCTCCACTTT. This chain uses TRBV20-1 with TRBJ1-6, with D maybe TRBD1 (5 bases). The CDR3 sequence is 13 residues long. CDR1 is DFQATT and CDR2 is SNEGSKA in the germline V gene (reference sequence). V lost 3 bases to trimming and J lost 10 bases, with 13 bases between them.

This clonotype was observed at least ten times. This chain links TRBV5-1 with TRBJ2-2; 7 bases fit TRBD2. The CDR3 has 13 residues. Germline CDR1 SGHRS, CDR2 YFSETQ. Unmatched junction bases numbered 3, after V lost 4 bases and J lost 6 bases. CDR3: CASSAAGAGELFF. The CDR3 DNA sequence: TGCGCCAGCAGCGCCGCGGGGGCCGGGGAGCTGTTTTTT.

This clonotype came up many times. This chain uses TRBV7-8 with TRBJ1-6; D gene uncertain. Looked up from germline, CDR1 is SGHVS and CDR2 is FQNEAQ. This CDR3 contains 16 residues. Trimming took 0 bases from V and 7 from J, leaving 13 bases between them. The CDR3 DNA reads TGTGCCAGCAGCTTAGCGCTGGCCCGAGGGAATTCACCCCTCCACTTT. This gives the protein CASSLALARGNSPLHF.

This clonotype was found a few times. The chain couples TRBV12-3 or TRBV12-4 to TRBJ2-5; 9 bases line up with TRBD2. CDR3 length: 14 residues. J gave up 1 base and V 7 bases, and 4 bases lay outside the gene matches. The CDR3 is CASIQAGGQETQYF. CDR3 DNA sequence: TGTGCCAGCATTCAAGCGGGGGGCCAAGAGACCCAGTACTTC.

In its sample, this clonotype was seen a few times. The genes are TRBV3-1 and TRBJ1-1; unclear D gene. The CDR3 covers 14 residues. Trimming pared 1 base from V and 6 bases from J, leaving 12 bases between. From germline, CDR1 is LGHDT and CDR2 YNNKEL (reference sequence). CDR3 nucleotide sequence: TGTGCCAGCAGCCAAGGGACCCAAAGCGCTGAAGCTTTCTTT. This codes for CASSQGTQSAEAFF.